The 25 T cell receptor beta chains below all came from one sample that was sequenced in a study of blood T cell repertoires in COVID-19. Sequenced by immunoSEQ multiplex PCR; TCRdb stores in-frame clones only, minus some. The repertoire includes about 220,000 clones, roughly 75% of them detected once, and approximately 6.6% sits in the top ten. The sample comprised peripheral blood. These receptors were obtained from a woman in her seventies with acute or convalescent COVID-19.

This clone turned up a few times. The chain recombines TRBV2 with TRBJ2-3; 10 bases are a match to TRBD2. V dropped 6 bases and J dropped 0; count of bases not matched to a gene: 9. This CDR3 has 17 residues. Germline CDR1 is SNHLY and CDR2 is FYNNEI. CDR3 nucleotide sequence: TGTGCCAGCAGCCCCCTAGCGGGGGCTTCTAGCACAGATACGCAGTATTTT. Protein: CASSPLAGASSTDTQYF.

The gene calls are TRBV30 and TRBJ2-2, with TRBD2 identical over 9 bases. The CDR3 contains 15 residues. Trimming took 5 bases from V and 7 from J; bases not matched to a gene: 11. Germline V gene sequence: CDR1 GTSNPN, CDR2 SVGIG (reference sequence). The CDR3 coding sequence is TGTGCCTGGGAACCGGGACTAGCATTTAGCGGGGAGCTGTTTTTT. As protein: CAWEPGLAFSGELFF. Together with reference TRBV30 and TRBJ2-2, the CDR3 gives the full variable domain: SQTIHQWPATLVQPVGSPLSLECTVEGTSNPNLYWYRQAAGRGLQLLFYSVGIGQISSEVPQNLSASRPQDRQFILSSKKLLLSDSGFYLCAWEPGLAFSGELFFGEGSRLTVL.

For this clone: The same CDR3 can be traced to other DNA sequences in this sample. The chain joins TRBV3-1 (or the pseudogene TRBV3-2) to TRBJ2-7, with D unclear. Germline assignment: CDR1 LGHDT and CDR2 YNNKEL (reference sequence). Trimming stripped 1 base from V and 7 bases from J, with 11 bases between. The CDR3 totals 13 residues. CDR3 region: CASSQGPGYEQYV. CDR3 in DNA: TGTGCCAGCAGCCAAGGCCCGGGTTATGAGCAGTACGTC.

This rearrangement joins TRBV5-1 to TRBJ2-5; 8 bases are shared with TRBD1. The CDR3 has 16 amino acids. Germline CDR1 SGHRS, CDR2 YFSETQ. Germline trimming cut 2 bases from V and 1 base from J; bases unmatched to any gene: 7. The CDR3 nucleotides are TGCGCCAGCAGCTTACGGGGCAGGGGGCCCCAAGAGACCCAGTACTTC. Its protein is CASSLRGRGPQETQYF.

J is TRBJ2-1 and V is TRBV21-1; the table names TRBD2, a call not compared with the DNA. TRBV21-1 has pseudogene status. This CDR3 has 19 amino acids. The CDR3 loop reads CASSSTTRGPSGAYNEQFF. In nucleotides, the CDR3 is TGTGCCAGCAGCTCTACCACAAGGGGACCTAGCGGGGCATACAATGAGCAGTTCTTC.

There are a few counts of this clone. This chain joins TRBV10-3 and TRBJ2-3, with 9 bases that match TRBD1. Germline values: CDR1 ENHRY, CDR2 SYGVKD. V dropped 2 bases and J dropped 0; count of bases not matched to a gene: 0. This CDR3 contains 15 residues. Here the CDR3 DNA reads TGTGCCATCAGTGAGGGGACAGGGAGCACAGATACGCAGTATTTT. Protein: CAISEGTGSTDTQYF.

With regard to this clone: Other nucleotide sequences from this sample produce the same CDR3. The chain recombines TRBV12-3 or TRBV12-4 with TRBJ2-7; tentative D call: TRBD1 (5 bases). The V end was cut by 7 bases, the J end by 3 bases, with 10 bases between. The CDR3 totals 12 residues. The CDR3 loop is CASNRQGYEQYF. The CDR3 nucleotides are TGTGCCAGCAACCGTCAGGGCTACGAGCAGTACTTC.

The chain employs TRBV6-2 or TRBV6-3 and TRBJ2-7, with D possibly being TRBD1 (6 bases). CDR1 and CDR2 (germline): MNHEY, SVGEGT. The CDR3 loop spans 15 amino acids. V lost 2 bases and J lost 1, with 12 bases in between. The CDR3 is CASSYRDIGSYEQYF. CDR3 in DNA: TGTGCCAGCAGTTACCGGGACATTGGGTCCTACGAGCAGTACTTC.

V and J are TRBV27 and TRBJ1-1; TRBD1 agrees at 10 bases. The CDR3 is 18 residues long. V dropped 1 base and J dropped 3; count of bases not matched to a gene: 11. The germline V gene has CDR1 MNHEY and CDR2 SMNVEV (reference sequence). The CDR3 loop is CASSLLLRQGASYTEAFF. CDR3 in DNA: TGTGCCAGCAGTTTATTGCTCCGACAGGGGGCTAGTTACACTGAAGCTTTCTTT.

The gene calls are TRBV6-2 or TRBV6-3 and TRBJ2-3; 7 positions agree with TRBD1. V shed 6 bases and J 6 bases; nucleotides not matched to a gene: 12. The CDR3 spans 15 residues. Germline V CDR1 and CDR2: MNHEY, SVGEGT. CDR3 nucleotide sequence: TGTGCCAGCAGCCAAACTGACAGGGTGTGGGATACGCAGTATTTT. Protein: CASSQTDRVWDTQYF.

This chain connects TRBV5-6 to TRBJ2-7, with 9 bases lining up with TRBD1. Germline assignment: CDR1 SGHDT and CDR2 YYEEEE. The CDR3 runs 16 residues. V lost 4 bases to trimming and J lost 0 bases; unmatched junction nucleotides: 8. DNA of the CDR3: TGTGCCAGCAGCCCCCCCGGGACAGGGAACTCCTACGAGCAGTACTTC. This encodes CASSPPGTGNSYEQYF.

The J gene is TRBJ1-4, the V gene TRBV3-1 (or the pseudogene TRBV3-2), with D tentatively TRBD1 (5 bases). In germline, CDR1 is LGHDT, CDR2 YNNKEL (reference sequence). CDR3 size: 17 residues. Trimming took 4 bases from V and 11 from J, leaving 26 bases between them. The CDR3 DNA is TGTGCCAGCAGCCCCGGCGGGACCGACGCCTTGAGCGTGAAACTGTTTTTT. Protein product: CASSPGGTDALSVKLFF.

The rearrangement joins TRBV7-9 to TRBJ2-3, with 9 bases identical to TRBD2. V dropped 5 bases and J dropped 5; count of bases not matched to a gene: 14. Per the germline V gene, CDR1 is SEHNR and CDR2 is FQNEAQ (reference sequence). The CDR3 is 17 amino acids. As DNA, the CDR3 is TGTGCCAGCAGCCTACCCCTACCGGGACTAGCAGGAGATACGCAGTATTTT. Translated: CASSLPLPGLAGDTQYF.

The CDR3: CASRGGSTGKYGYTF. CDR3 DNA sequence: TGTGCCAGCAGGGGGGGGAGTACAGGGAAGTATGGCTACACCTTC. The chain combines TRBV6-5 with TRBJ1-2, with D tentatively TRBD1 (6 bases). Trimming cost V 6 bases and J 5 bases, with 19 bases left between them. The length of the CDR3 is 15 residues. Looked up from germline, CDR1 is MNHEY and CDR2 is SVGAGI.

The rearrangement uses TRBV10-3 and TRBJ2-2; 8 bases agree with TRBD1. V shed 6 bases and J 1 base; nucleotides not matched to a gene: 4. Germline CDR1 and CDR2: ENHRY and SYGVKD. CDR3 size: 15 residues. Here the CDR3 DNA reads TGTGCCATCAGGGAAGGACAGGGGAACACCGGGGAGCTGTTTTTT. This encodes CAIREGQGNTGELFF.

As to this clone: Other DNA sequences in this specimen translate into the identical CDR3. In nucleotides, the CDR3 is TGTGCCAGCAGCTTGCCCAGCGGATACACGGATACGCAGTATTTT. The encoded protein is CASSLPSGYTDTQYF. The gene calls are TRBV5-6 and TRBJ2-3; D is possibly TRBD2 (5 bases). The CDR3 is 15 amino acids. V lost 1 base and J 6 bases, leaving 15 bases between the germline ends. From germline, CDR1 is SGHDT and CDR2 YYEEEE.

The V and J genes are TRBV7-3 and TRBJ2-3; D is perhaps TRBD2 (5 bases). The CDR3 has 16 residues. Germline loops: CDR1 SGHTA, CDR2 FQGTGA. The V end was cut by 4 bases, the J end by 2 bases, with 16 bases between. The CDR3: CASSSRRADLTDTQYF. The CDR3 nucleotides are TGTGCCAGCAGCTCCCGGAGAGCGGATCTCACAGATACGCAGTATTTT.

This clone came up once. This chain connects TRBV10-3 to TRBJ1-5; D is undetermined. This CDR3 is 13 amino acids long. CDR1 ENHRY and CDR2 SYGVKD come from the germline V gene. Trimming removed 7 bases at V and 3 bases at J, with 10 bases between. CDR3 protein: CAIKEGLNQPQHF. DNA of the CDR3: TGTGCCATCAAGGAGGGCCTCAATCAGCCCCAGCATTTT.

This clone was counted only a few times. The gene calls are TRBV7-9 and TRBJ2-7; 7 nucleotides align to TRBD1. Germline trimming cut 0 bases from V and 7 bases from J; bases unmatched to any gene: 3. Looked up from germline, CDR1 is SEHNR and CDR2 is FQNEAQ (reference sequence). The CDR3 totals 13 residues. The CDR3 is CASSLAGGREQYF. In nucleotides, the CDR3 is TGTGCCAGCAGCTTAGCAGGGGGCAGGGAGCAGTACTTC.

The chain is built from TRBV4-1 and TRBJ2-7, with no clear D. Germline V gene lookup returns CDR1 MGHRA and CDR2 YSYEKL. The CDR3 is 14 residues long. V shed 0 bases and J shed 3 bases, with 9 bases lying between them. Written as DNA, the CDR3 is TGCGCCAGCAGCCAAGACTTCCCTTACTACGAGCAGTACGTC. This encodes CASSQDFPYYEQYV.

This chain joins TRBV5-1 and TRBJ2-7; 7 positions agree with TRBD2. The V gene's germline CDR1 is SGHRS and CDR2 YFSETQ. The V segment lost 4 bases and the J segment 2 bases; nucleotides outside the gene matches: 6. The CDR3 consists of 14 residues. The CDR3 coding sequence is TGCGCCAGCAGCCTTACTAGCGAAACCTACGAGCAGTACTTC. It codes for CASSLTSETYEQYF.

The V and J genes are TRBV13 and TRBJ1-4; the D gene is possibly TRBD1 (6 bases). Per germline, CDR1 PRHDT and CDR2 FYEKMQ (reference sequence). This CDR3 is built from 17 residues. With 0 bases removed from V and 0 bases from J, the gap between germline ends came to 11 bases. In DNA form, the CDR3 reads TGTGCCAGCAGCTTAGGCCGGGACATCGCAACTAATGAAAAACTGTTTTTT. Its translation is CASSLGRDIATNEKLFF.

This clone turned up a few times. The chain carries TRBV5-1 and TRBJ1-1; 9 bases are a match to TRBD1. The CDR3 loop spans 15 amino acids. Germline trimming cut 0 bases from V and 9 bases from J; bases unmatched to any gene: 9. CDR1 is SGHRS and CDR2 is YFSETQ in the germline V gene. CDR3 in amino acids: CASSLGVLGQGQAFF. CDR3 nucleotide sequence: TGCGCCAGCAGCTTGGGGGTTTTGGGACAGGGCCAAGCTTTCTTT.

The V and J genes are TRBV15 and TRBJ2-7; 7 positions match TRBD1. J gave up 5 bases and V 3 bases, and 1 base lay outside the gene matches. The CDR3 length is 12 residues. Germline-derived CDR1 and CDR2 are LNHNV and YYDKDF (reference sequence). In DNA form, the CDR3 reads TGTGCCACCAGCAGGACAGGGAACGAGCAGTACGTC. Its translation: CATSRTGNEQYV.

The rearrangement joins TRBV19 to TRBJ2-6, with TRBD1 identical over 10 bases. Per germline, CDR1 LNHDA and CDR2 SQIVND (reference sequence). V was clipped by 4 bases and J by 0 bases; unmatched bases: 6. The CDR3 runs to 18 residues. The CDR3 DNA follows: TGTGCCAGTAGTAGACAGGGGGCCCTTAGCTCTGGGGCCAACGTCCTGACTTTC. Amino acids: CASSRQGALSSGANVLTF.